The 21 T cell receptor beta chains in this list originate from one sample, sequenced in a study of CD8 T cells in Susac syndrome. The authors reverse transcribed roughly 0.5 to 1 ug RNA with random hexamers. MiXCR, run by TCRdb on the immunoSEQ multiplex PCR reads, gives a single entry per CDR3 protein. The sample records about 400,000 distinct CDR3 sequences, 75% to 90% being singletons. Sequences were obtained from CD8+ T cells from PBMCs. Every receptor here comes from a human donor with multiple sclerosis.

CDR3 nucleotides: TGTGCCAGCAGTACTCACAGGGACAAATTCGAGCAGTACTTC. This encodes CASSTHRDKFEQYF. V usage is TRBV6-5 and J usage is TRBJ2-7; maybe TRBD1 (6 bases). CDR3 length: 14 amino acids. V lost 5 bases and J lost 6, with 17 bases in between. The germline CDR1 and CDR2 sequences are MNHEY and SVGAGI.

This clonotype was observed once. This chain links TRBV30 with TRBJ2-7, with 10 positions matching TRBD1. CDR3 length equals 14 residues. The germline V gene has CDR1 GTSNPN and CDR2 SVGIG (reference sequence). V lost 5 bases to trimming and J lost 2 bases; unmatched junction nucleotides: 6. In DNA form, the CDR3 reads TGTGCCTGGGCTCCCGGGACAGGGGCCTACGAGCAGTACTTC. Its protein is CAWAPGTGAYEQYF.

Only a few counts were recorded for this clonotype. The rearrangement joins TRBV4-1 to TRBJ2-7; TRBD2 is a possible D gene (7 bases). The CDR3 contains 14 residues. Germline V gene lookup returns CDR1 MGHRA and CDR2 YSYEKL. Trimming removed 0 bases at V and 4 bases at J, with 10 bases between. The CDR3 nucleotides read TGCGCCAGCAGCCAAGATAAGGGGGGGTACGAGCAGTACTTC. Translating it yields CASSQDKGGYEQYF.

V gene TRBV7-9 combines with J gene TRBJ1-1; D possibly corresponds to TRBD1 (6 bases). The CDR3 runs 13 residues. CDR1 SEHNR and CDR2 FQNEAQ come from the germline V gene (reference sequence). V dropped 5 bases and J dropped 8 bases, with 15 bases sitting between them. The CDR3 nucleotides read TGTGCCAGCAGCCCCAAGGGACACCCGGAAGCTTTCTTT. Its translation: CASSPKGHPEAFF.

This clonotype was seen a handful of times. V and J are TRBV5-1 and TRBJ2-1; perhaps TRBD2 as D (5 bases). Trimming stripped 7 bases from V and 0 bases from J, with 11 bases between. This CDR3 has 14 residues. From germline, CDR1 is SGHRS and CDR2 YFSETQ. For the CDR3, the DNA is TGCGCCAGCTCCGCCGGGAACTCCTACAATGAGCAGTTCTTC. Its protein is CASSAGNSYNEQFF.

The chain is built from TRBV6-2 or TRBV6-3 and TRBJ2-7; no clear D. The CDR3 has 13 residues. Germline CDR1 reads MNHEY; CDR2 reads SVGEGT. Trimming cost V 4 bases and J 2 bases, with 9 bases left between them. In nucleotides, the CDR3 is TGTGCCAGCAGTTCCTACACTACCTACGAGCAGTACTTC. Residues: CASSSYTTYEQYF.

The chain uses TRBV30 and TRBJ2-1; 7 bases are shared with TRBD1. This CDR3 region has 15 residues. The germline gives CDR1 GTSNPN, CDR2 SVGIG (reference sequence). Germline trimming cut 3 bases from V and 0 bases from J; bases unmatched to any gene: 5. The CDR3 DNA sequence: TGTGCCTGGAGGAAACAGGGGAGCTCCTACAATGAGCAGTTCTTC. Its translation is CAWRKQGSSYNEQFF.

V gene TRBV12-3 or TRBV12-4 combines with J gene TRBJ2-7; 9 bases are a match to TRBD2. J gave up 3 bases and V 5 bases, and 5 bases lay outside the gene matches. The CDR3 loop spans 14 amino acids. The CDR3 sequence: CASSTLAGVYEQYF. The CDR3 DNA follows: TGTGCCAGCAGTACCTTAGCGGGAGTCTACGAGCAGTACTTC.

V gene TRBV5-1 combines with J gene TRBJ2-7; 7 bases align to TRBD2. This CDR3 is built from 16 residues. Per germline, CDR1 SGHRS and CDR2 YFSETQ. Trimming removed 4 bases from V and 3 bases from J; junction bases left unmatched: 13. The CDR3 loop is CASSGGDRSDFYEQYF. CDR3 in DNA: TGCGCCAGCAGCGGGGGGGACCGATCCGACTTCTACGAGCAGTACTTC.

The chain couples TRBV7-2 to TRBJ1-3, with D possibly TRBD1 on 6 matching bases. The CDR3 covers 12 residues. The germline V gene encodes CDR1 SGHTA and CDR2 FQGNSA. Trimming took off 5 bases at V and 9 bases at J, with 11 bases between the two ends. The CDR3 sequence is CASSPDRSTIYF. The CDR3, as DNA: TGTGCCAGCAGCCCCGACAGGTCCACCATATATTTT.

CDR3 amino acids: CASSATGDPYNEQFF. The CDR3 bases are TGTGCCAGCAGTGCCACAGGGGACCCCTACAATGAGCAGTTCTTC. V is TRBV6-1 and J is TRBJ2-1; 7 bases match TRBD1. The ends lost 4 bases at V and 2 bases at J; junction bases unmatched: 5. This CDR3 contains 15 residues. Germline V gives CDR1 MNHNS, CDR2 SASEGT.

The chain combines TRBV6-1 with TRBJ2-7; tentatively, D is TRBD2 (6 bases). Germline V gene sequence: CDR1 MNHNS, CDR2 SASEGT. V was clipped by 10 bases and J by 5 bases, with 12 bases between them. The CDR3 totals 11 residues. The CDR3 nucleotides read TGTGCCACCCCGGGGGTCCACGAGCAGTACTTC. Its protein product is CATPGVHEQYF.

The chain has TRBV29-1 and TRBJ2-7; 7 bases align to TRBD2. Germline trimming cut 6 bases from V and 0 bases from J; bases unmatched to any gene: 8. The CDR3 sequence is 14 residues long. Germline values: CDR1 SQVTM, CDR2 ANQGSEA. CDR3: CSVVSGRSSYEQYF. As DNA, the CDR3 is TGCAGCGTGGTTAGCGGGCGCAGCTCCTACGAGCAGTACTTC.

The V and J genes are TRBV27 and TRBJ1-1; TRBD1 aligns across 8 bases. The junction had 8 bases not matched to a gene; V was cut back by 4 bases and J by 4 bases. The CDR3 totals 15 residues. CDR1 MNHEY and CDR2 SMNVEV come from the germline V gene (reference sequence). In nucleotides, the CDR3 is TGTGCCAGCAGTTCGAGACAGGGGCAAGGCACTGAAGCTTTCTTT. Translating gives CASSSRQGQGTEAFF.

The chain is built from TRBV30 and TRBJ1-1, with D unclear. Trimming took off 3 bases at V and 7 bases at J, with 12 bases between the two ends. This CDR3 contains 12 residues. The germline V gene encodes CDR1 GTSNPN and CDR2 SVGIG (reference sequence). This chain's CDR3 is CAWSLYTNEAFF. For the CDR3, the DNA is TGTGCCTGGAGCTTATATACAAATGAAGCTTTCTTT.

The V call is TRBV24-1, the J call TRBJ2-1; TRBD2 agrees at 14 bases. The CDR3 consists of 20 residues. Germline V lookup: CDR1 KGHDR, CDR2 SFDVKD. Trimming cost V 5 bases and J 9 bases; bases outside gene matches: 20. In DNA form, the CDR3 reads TGTGCCACCAGTGGGGGTAAAACGACAGTCGGGACTAGCGGGAGTTCTGAGCAGTTCTTC. Its translation: CATSGGKTTVGTSGSSEQFF.

The chain has TRBV11-3 and TRBJ2-1, with D possibly matching TRBD2 (6 bases). The CDR3 covers 16 residues. Germline V gives CDR1 SGHNT, CDR2 YENEEA. With 1 base removed from V and 5 bases from J, the gap between germline ends came to 15 bases. The CDR3 spells CASSLGYQPGDNEQFF. Written as DNA, the CDR3 is TGTGCCAGCAGCTTAGGGTACCAACCGGGAGACAATGAGCAGTTCTTC.

The chain links TRBV12-3 or TRBV12-4 to TRBJ1-2, with a possible D match to TRBD1 (6 bases). The V end lost 1 base, the J end lost 7 bases, and 10 bases lay between the germline ends. The CDR3 is made up of 13 amino acids. Written as DNA, the CDR3 is TGTGCCAGCAGTTTAGACGCAGGGGCTGGCTACACCTTC. As protein: CASSLDAGAGYTF.

The chain recombines TRBV28 with TRBJ2-2; the match to TRBD2 covers 8 bases. Per germline, CDR1 MDHEN and CDR2 SYDVKM. V shed 8 bases, J shed 1 base, and the junction held 9 bases outside the gene matches. This CDR3 is built from 16 residues. The CDR3 coding sequence is TGTGCCAGCCGGGAGGGAACTAGCGGGAACACCGGGGAGCTGTTTTTT. Translating it yields CASREGTSGNTGELFF.

The rearrangement links TRBV11-2 to TRBJ2-7; D uncertain. V was clipped by 1 base and J by 5 bases, with 9 bases between them. Germline CDR1 and CDR2: SGHAT and FQNNGV. This CDR3 spans 13 amino acids. CDR3 coding DNA: TGTGCCAGCAGCTTAGGTGTTAGGAACGAGCAGTACTTC. Protein: CASSLGVRNEQYF.

This clonotype was picked up one time. The gene calls are TRBV28 and TRBJ2-1; TRBD2 matches 9 bases. Germline V lookup: CDR1 MDHEN, CDR2 SYDVKM. The CDR3 loop spans 14 amino acids. J was trimmed by 8 bases and V by 6 bases; bases with no gene match: 8. CDR3 bases: TGTGCCAGCAGCGTAGCGGGAGTTACGCATGAGCAGTTCTTC. This translates into CASSVAGVTHEQFF. The complete variable domain, with remaining parts taken from reference TRBV28 and TRBJ2-1, reads DVKVTQSSRYLVKRTGEKVFLECVQDMDHENMFWYRQDPGLGLRLIYFSYDVKMKEKGDIPEGYSVSREKKERFSLILESASTNQTSMYLCASSVAGVTHEQFFGPGTRLTVL.